The text below deals with one T cell receptor beta chain. Some clones are missing from TCRdb's copy, which holds only in-frame ones; the method was immunoSEQ multiplex PCR. Of 25,000 to 30,000 clones in the sample, approximately 90% are singletons; the top ten hold approximately 3.9%. The data are from a study of T cells in localized non-small cell lung cancer. The sequence derives from a woman aged 35-75 years with stage III lung adenocarcinoma. Sequencing used peripheral blood mononuclear cells, obtained before any cancer treatment.

This CDR3 reads CASRQTGADTEAFF. The CDR3 region has the DNA TGTGCCAGCAGACAGACAGGGGCGGACACTGAAGCTTTCTTT. The chain recombines TRBV28 with TRBJ1-1; 8 bases match TRBD1. V gave up 6 bases and J gave up 3 bases; unmatched junction bases: 6. This CDR3 is built from 14 residues. Germline V gene lookup returns CDR1 MDHEN and CDR2 SYDVKM.